This record covers a single T cell receptor beta chain. Its cognate antigen is unknown. The data are from a study of blood T cells in healthy people across ages. Study results and limitations: Donor CMV status was unknown, possibly confounding expanded clonotype changes.

Through a sample-barcoded 5' primer and a J-beta primer mix, a second PCR was run for about 6 to 11 cycles. TCRdb fed the 5' RACE reads into MiXCR, producing one record per CDR3 protein. This sample yields about 1.4 million distinct CDR3 sequences, of which approximately 59% are seen a single time; over 5.5% belongs to the top ten. The donors, aged roughly 6 to 95, were healthy Caucasians from Russia. Trimming left V 0 bases short and J 0 bases short, with 9 bases between. The CDR3 runs to 15 residues. The germline V gene has CDR1 DFQATT and CDR2 SNEGSKA (reference sequence). Sequencing input: blood. The chain recombines TRBV20-1 with TRBJ2-1; D perhaps matches TRBD2 (5 bases). This clonotype originated in a man younger than 30 in good health. DNA for the CDR3: TGCAGTGCTAGAGATTTCGGGGACTCCTACAATGAGCAGTTCTTC. Translating gives CSARDFGDSYNEQFF.